The 12 T cell receptor beta chains presented below share a single source sample, sequenced in a study of cytomegalovirus exposure and HLA in healthy donors. The study ran its PCR with 60 Vbeta and 13 Jbeta primers. Profiled with immunoSEQ multiplex PCR; TCRdb holds only in-frame clones, not every one. This table holds more than 95,000 clones, 83% found once. The sample was PBMCs. The receptors here all came from a woman aged 40 to 50 in good health and CMV-seropositive.

V usage is TRBV6-5 and J usage is TRBJ2-7, with 7 positions matching TRBD2. The CDR3 contains 14 residues. V was pared by 0 bases and J by 3 bases, with 2 bases of the junction left unmatched. From germline, CDR1 is MNHEY and CDR2 SVGAGI. The CDR3 nucleotides read TGTGCCAGCAGTTACTCCCGGGACTACTACGAGCAGTACTTC. Protein sequence: CASSYSRDYYEQYF.

The chain combines TRBV19 with TRBJ1-2, with D perhaps TRBD1 (6 bases). The V end was cut by 5 bases, the J end by 4 bases, with 11 bases between. This CDR3 is 13 amino acids long. Germline values: CDR1 LNHDA, CDR2 SQIVND (reference sequence). CDR3: CASSEKGVYGYTF. Written as DNA, the CDR3 is TGTGCCAGTAGTGAGAAGGGGGTCTATGGCTACACCTTC. Looking up the rest from reference TRBV19 and TRBJ1-2 gives the full variable domain: DGGITQSPKYLFRKEGQNVTLSCEQNLNHDAMYWYRQDPGQGLRLIYYSQIVNDFQKGDIAEGYSVSREKKESFPLTVTSAQKNPTAFYLCASSEKGVYGYTFGSGTRLTVV.

This chain uses TRBV18 with TRBJ2-5, with D possibly matching TRBD1 (6 bases). V was pared by 3 bases and J by 5 bases, with 13 bases between. CDR3 length equals 14 residues. The germline gives CDR1 KGHSH, CDR2 LQKENI. CDR3 DNA: TGTGCCAGCTCACCGCAGGGGTCGGGGGAGACCCAGTACTTC. It yields the protein CASSPQGSGETQYF.

The chain carries TRBV25-1 and TRBJ1-4; 7 nucleotides line up with TRBD1. Trimming removed 6 bases from V and 5 bases from J; junction bases left unmatched: 6. This CDR3 spans 14 amino acids. Germline lookup yields CDR1 MGHDK and CDR2 SYGVNS. This chain's CDR3 is CASRPGQRNEKLFF. CDR3 nucleotides: TGTGCCAGCAGACCGGGACAGAGGAATGAAAAACTGTTTTTT.

V usage is TRBV19 and J usage is TRBJ1-5, with a weak D call TRBD1 (6 bases). The CDR3 totals 16 residues. Germline CDR1 reads LNHDA; CDR2 reads SQIVND (reference sequence). Trimming removed 0 bases at V and 7 bases at J, with 16 bases between. CDR3 DNA: TGTGCCAGTAGTATAGAAGCCCAGGGGCGAGGGCAGCCCCAGCATTTT. Protein: CASSIEAQGRGQPQHF.

J is TRBJ1-3 and V is TRBV7-6; a weak D match, TRBD1 (5 bases). The CDR3 is made up of 15 amino acids. Per the germline V gene, CDR1 is SGHVS and CDR2 is FNYEAQ. The ends were cut back, 5 bases at V and 4 bases at J, with 15 bases in the middle. The CDR3 here is CASSPGSPKGNTIYF. CDR3 DNA: TGTGCCAGCAGCCCAGGGTCTCCGAAAGGAAACACCATATATTTT.

The rearrangement links TRBV19 to TRBJ1-1; D uncertain. Germline lookup yields CDR1 LNHDA and CDR2 SQIVND (reference sequence). Trimming took off 4 bases at V and 0 bases at J, with 6 bases between the two ends. This CDR3 has 13 residues. This CDR3 is CASSTDLNTEAFF. Written as DNA, the CDR3 is TGTGCCAGTAGTACAGACTTGAACACTGAAGCTTTCTTT.

J is TRBJ2-1 and V is TRBV29-1, with a weak D call TRBD2 (6 bases). The CDR3 is made up of 12 amino acids. Germline V gene lookup returns CDR1 SQVTM and CDR2 ANQGSEA. V was cut by 4 bases and J by 7 bases, with 11 bases left in between. The CDR3 DNA reads TGCAGCGTTGGGGTAGCGGAAAATGAGCAGTTCTTC. Its translation: CSVGVAENEQFF.

This clone showed up just a few times. The V and J genes are TRBV11-2 and TRBJ2-1; unclear D gene. V lost 1 base and J lost 0, with 10 bases in between. CDR3 length: 16 amino acids. Germline V lookup: CDR1 SGHAT, CDR2 FQNNGV. The CDR3 is CASSLVRGSSYNEQFF. As DNA, the CDR3 is TGTGCCAGCAGCTTAGTTCGCGGTAGCTCCTACAATGAGCAGTTCTTC.

This clone was recorded once. The gene calls are TRBV19 and TRBJ2-7; 8 nucleotides agree with TRBD1. CDR1 and CDR2 from the germline V gene are LNHDA and SQIVND (reference sequence). The ends lost 0 bases at V and 6 bases at J; junction bases unmatched: 13. The CDR3 totals 17 residues. The CDR3 DNA follows: TGTGCCAGTAGTATAGATAGAGGACAGGGCTCTGTCGGCGAGCAGTACTTC. The encoded protein is CASSIDRGQGSVGEQYF.

The CDR3 spells CASSSLYEQYF. CDR3 in DNA: TGTGCCAGCAGCTCACTCTACGAGCAGTACTTC. The rearrangement links TRBV7-8 to TRBJ2-7, with D unresolved. CDR1 is SGHVS and CDR2 is FQNEAQ in the germline V gene. The CDR3 has 11 amino acids. Trimming removed 4 bases from V and 3 bases from J, with 4 bases in between.

This clone was seen just once. The rearrangement uses TRBV30 and TRBJ2-5; the match to TRBD2 covers 8 bases. Germline CDR1 GTSNPN, CDR2 SVGIG (reference sequence). J was trimmed by 5 bases and V by 2 bases; bases with no gene match: 10. The length of the CDR3 is 15 residues. The CDR3 loop reads CAWSPRGGIVETQYF. CDR3 in DNA: TGTGCCTGGAGTCCCCGGGGGGGCATAGTCGAGACCCAGTACTTC.